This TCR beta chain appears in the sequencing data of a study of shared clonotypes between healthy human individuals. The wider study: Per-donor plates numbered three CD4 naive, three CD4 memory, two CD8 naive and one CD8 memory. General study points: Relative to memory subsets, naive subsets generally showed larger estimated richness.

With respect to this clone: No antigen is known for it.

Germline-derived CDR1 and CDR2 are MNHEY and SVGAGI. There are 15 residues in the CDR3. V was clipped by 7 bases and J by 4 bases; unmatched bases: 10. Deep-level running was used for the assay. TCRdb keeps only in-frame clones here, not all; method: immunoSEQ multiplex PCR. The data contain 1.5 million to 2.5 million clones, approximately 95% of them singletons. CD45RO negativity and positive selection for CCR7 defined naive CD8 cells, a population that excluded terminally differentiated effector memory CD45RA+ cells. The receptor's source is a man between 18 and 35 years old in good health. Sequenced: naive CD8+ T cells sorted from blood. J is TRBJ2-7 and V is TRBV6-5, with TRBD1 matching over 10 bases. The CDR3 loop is CASKNPGQGLYEQYF. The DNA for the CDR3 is TGTGCCAGCAAAAATCCGGGACAGGGGTTGTACGAGCAGTACTTC.